The 24 T cell receptor beta chains in this list originate from one sample, sequenced in a study of blood T cells in healthy people across ages. A J-beta primer mix and a sample-barcoded 5' primer were used in a second PCR of about 7 to 12 cycles. TCRdb redid the calling of the 5' RACE reads with MiXCR, one entry per CDR3 protein. The sample includes approximately 1.5 million distinct CDR3 sequences, under 55% of them seen just once. The sequenced sample consisted of blood. The receptors stem from a woman younger than 35 in good health.

The genes are TRBV20-1 and TRBJ1-5, with D tentatively TRBD1 (6 bases). The CDR3 loop spans 15 amino acids. CDR1 is DFQATT, CDR2 SNEGSKA, per germline (reference sequence). V lost 5 bases and J lost 0, with 14 bases in between. Here the CDR3 reads CSARARTDSNQPQHF. The DNA for the CDR3 is TGCAGTGCTCGCGCCCGGACAGATAGCAATCAGCCCCAGCATTTT.

The V call is TRBV7-2, the J call TRBJ1-1; D not certain. The CDR3 runs to 17 residues. In germline, CDR1 is SGHTA, CDR2 FQGNSA. V shed 1 base and J shed 1 base, with 16 bases lying between them. CDR3 nucleotide sequence: TGTGCCAGCAGCTTAGTTGGTGCAGATCGGCGGAACACTGAAGCTTTCTTT. It encodes CASSLVGADRRNTEAFF.

V is TRBV5-1 and J is TRBJ2-1; D perhaps matches TRBD2 (5 bases). The CDR3 is 15 amino acids. The germline CDR1 and CDR2 sequences are SGHRS and YFSETQ. The V end was cut by 0 bases, the J end by 2 bases, with 9 bases between. CDR3 sequence reads: CASSLDVGAYNEQFF. The DNA of the CDR3 is TGCGCCAGCAGCTTGGATGTCGGGGCCTACAATGAGCAGTTCTTC. The variable domain in full, with the rest retrieved from reference TRBV5-1 and TRBJ2-1, is KAGVTQTPRYLIKTRGQQVTLSCSPISGHRSVSWYQQTPGQGLQFLFEYFSETQRNKGNFPGRFSGRQFSNSRSEMNVSTLELGDSALYLCASSLDVGAYNEQFFGPGTRLTVL.

V and J are TRBV28 and TRBJ2-1; 11 bases agree with TRBD2. CDR3 length equals 19 residues. J gave up 4 bases and V 4 bases, and 15 bases lay outside the gene matches. Germline CDR1 and CDR2: MDHEN and SYDVKM. The CDR3 spells CASSSPRLAGGSSYNEQFF. The CDR3 nucleotides are TGTGCCAGCAGTTCCCCGCGGCTAGCGGGAGGAAGCTCTTACAATGAGCAGTTCTTC.

The chain combines TRBV7-2 with TRBJ1-1; 9 bases are shared with TRBD1. Germline V gene sequence: CDR1 SGHTA, CDR2 FQGNSA. The CDR3 contains 16 residues. Trimming took 4 bases from V and 0 from J; bases not matched to a gene: 6. This CDR3 reads CASSSGRDRVNTEAFF. The CDR3 bases are TGTGCCAGCAGCTCAGGGCGGGACAGGGTGAACACTGAAGCTTTCTTT.

The chain uses TRBV7-9 and TRBJ2-7; unclear D gene. Trimming shortened V by 5 bases and J by 3 bases, and 11 bases separated the two germline ends. The CDR3 covers 13 residues. Germline V gene data show CDR1 as SEHNR and CDR2 as FQNEAQ (reference sequence). The CDR3 loop reads CASSRTLLYEQYF. For the CDR3, the DNA is TGTGCCAGCAGCCGGACCCTACTCTACGAGCAGTACTTC. Drawing the rest from reference TRBV7-9 and TRBJ2-7, the complete variable domain is DTGVSQNPRHKITKRGQNVTFRCDPISEHNRLYWYRQTLGQGPEFLTYFQNEAQLEKSRLLSDRFSAERPKGSFSTLEIQRTEQGDSAMYLCASSRTLLYEQYFGPGTRLTVT.

This chain's CDR3 is CASSPTGQYQETQYF. CDR3 in DNA: TGTGCCAGCAGCCCTACGGGACAGTACCAAGAGACCCAGTACTTC. The chain uses TRBV7-2 and TRBJ2-5, with TRBD1 matching over 7 bases. Germline V CDR1 and CDR2: SGHTA, FQGNSA. This CDR3 is 15 amino acids long. V gave up 5 bases and J gave up 0 bases; unmatched junction bases: 6.

This clonotype turned up a few times. The J gene is TRBJ2-1, the V gene TRBV4-1; 7 bases line up with TRBD2. Germline V gene sequence: CDR1 MGHRA, CDR2 YSYEKL. This CDR3 region has 15 residues. The J segment lost 2 bases and the V segment lost 6 bases, leaving 7 bases of the junction unmatched. CDR3 sequence (DNA): TGCGCCAGCAGTAGGGCGGGAGTAACCTACAATGAGCAGTTCTTC. This encodes CASSRAGVTYNEQFF.

The V and J genes are TRBV30 and TRBJ1-5; no clear D. The CDR3 consists of 13 residues. The germline V gene encodes CDR1 GTSNPN and CDR2 SVGIG (reference sequence). V lost 1 base and J 1 base, leaving 5 bases between the germline ends. CDR3: CAWSGSSNQPQHF. CDR3 DNA sequence: TGTGCCTGGAGTGGAAGCAGCAATCAGCCCCAGCATTTT.

About this clonotype itself: It is likely a read error, because the conserved phenylalanine at the end of the CDR3 is missing. This rearrangement joins TRBV28 to TRBJ2-4; a possible D gene is TRBD1 (6 bases). Trimming removed 5 bases at V and 0 bases at J, with 17 bases between. The CDR3 loop spans 17 amino acids. Per the germline V gene, CDR1 is MDHEN and CDR2 is SYDVKM. Written as DNA, the CDR3 is TGTGCCAGCAGTAGGAGAGGACAGTTTATAGCCAAAAACATTCAGTACCTC. Protein: CASSRRGQFIAKNIQYL.

The V gene is TRBV12-3 or TRBV12-4, the J gene TRBJ1-5; unclear D gene. This CDR3 is 13 amino acids long. V was pared by 3 bases and J by 3 bases, with 6 bases between. CDR3 loop: CASSFTPNQPQHF. CDR3 nucleotides: TGTGCCAGCAGTTTTACCCCCAATCAGCCCCAGCATTTT.

This clonotype has more than one count but fewer than ten. The DNA for the CDR3 is TGTGCCAGCAGCCAAACAGGGGAGGCAGACTATGGCTACACCTTC. This encodes CASSQTGEADYGYTF. The V gene is TRBV7-9, the J gene TRBJ1-2; TRBD1 aligns across 7 bases. The CDR3 is made up of 15 amino acids. CDR1 and CDR2 from the germline V gene are SEHNR and FQNEAQ (reference sequence). V was clipped by 5 bases and J by 3 bases; unmatched bases: 9.

This clonotype was counted a few times. This chain uses TRBV11-2 with TRBJ2-7; TRBD2 is a possible D gene (6 bases). Germline V gene lookup returns CDR1 SGHAT and CDR2 FQNNGV. CDR3 size: 14 residues. Trimming pared 5 bases from V and 5 bases from J, leaving 16 bases between. The CDR3: CASSRGNSYNEQYF. The CDR3 nucleotides are TGTGCCAGCAGCCGGGGGAACTCCTACAACGAGCAGTACTTC.

The sample holds a few counts of this clonotype. V gene TRBV7-3 combines with J gene TRBJ2-1, with no clear D. The CDR3 is 14 amino acids. V was pared by 4 bases and J by 3 bases, with 10 bases between. Germline lookup yields CDR1 SGHTA and CDR2 FQGTGA. The CDR3 loop is CASSSRGDYNEQFF. Written as DNA, the CDR3 is TGTGCCAGCAGCTCCCGCGGTGACTACAATGAGCAGTTCTTC.

The genes are TRBV27 and TRBJ2-7; 9 bases are shared with TRBD1. CDR1 is MNHEY, CDR2 SMNVEV, per germline (reference sequence). V shed 6 bases, J shed 6 bases, and the junction held 12 bases outside the gene matches. The CDR3 totals 15 residues. CDR3: CASSQPGQGRVEQYF. The CDR3 DNA follows: TGTGCCAGCAGCCAACCGGGACAGGGTAGAGTCGAGCAGTACTTC.

The V call is TRBV12-3 or TRBV12-4, the J call TRBJ2-3; 8 bases line up with TRBD1. V gave up 5 bases and J gave up 3 bases; unmatched junction bases: 7. The CDR3 spans 15 residues. The CDR3 sequence: CASSGQGISTDTQYF. For the CDR3, the DNA is TGTGCCAGCAGTGGACAGGGAATATCTACAGATACGCAGTATTTT.

V gene TRBV10-3 combines with J gene TRBJ2-5; perhaps TRBD2 as D (6 bases). Germline V gives CDR1 ENHRY, CDR2 SYGVKD. Trimming removed 8 bases from V and 3 bases from J, with 13 bases in between. The CDR3 runs to 13 residues. The CDR3 protein is CAIGGRREETQYF. For the CDR3, the DNA is TGTGCCATCGGGGGGAGAAGGGAAGAGACCCAGTACTTC.

The CDR3 reads CASSTRLAGLNEQFF. CDR3 in DNA: TGTGCCAGCAGTACCCGACTAGCGGGACTCAATGAGCAGTTCTTC. The chain uses TRBV6-5 and TRBJ2-1, with 11 bases aligning to TRBD2. From germline, CDR1 is MNHEY and CDR2 SVGAGI. V was pared by 5 bases and J by 6 bases, with 6 bases of the junction left unmatched. The CDR3 covers 15 residues.

J is TRBJ1-1 and V is TRBV6-2 or TRBV6-3, with 7 bases that match TRBD1. Losses at the gene ends were 5 bases for V and 3 bases for J; bases not matched to a gene: 9. The CDR3 contains 15 residues. Germline V lookup: CDR1 MNHEY, CDR2 SVGEGT. The CDR3 loop reads CASSKQGITHTEAFF. CDR3 nucleotide sequence: TGTGCCAGCAGTAAACAGGGGATCACGCACACTGAAGCTTTCTTT.

The table lists this clonotype with a few counts. V gene TRBV4-3 combines with J gene TRBJ2-3, with 9 bases identical to TRBD2. CDR1 LGHNA and CDR2 YSLEER come from the germline V gene. The CDR3 runs 15 residues. After removal of 6 bases from V and 6 bases from J, the junction contained 10 bases not matched to a gene. The CDR3 spells CASRFSGRIFDTQYF. CDR3 DNA: TGCGCCAGCAGGTTCAGCGGGAGGATTTTTGATACGCAGTATTTT.

This clonotype is a singleton in its sample. This chain connects TRBV20-1 to TRBJ1-1, with TRBD1 matching over 7 bases. Germline values: CDR1 DFQATT, CDR2 SNEGSKA (reference sequence). This CDR3 has 14 amino acids. J gave up 4 bases and V 6 bases, and 11 bases lay outside the gene matches. CDR3 nucleotides: TGCAGTGCCTCGGGAGACAGGGTTGGCACTGAAGCTTTCTTT. Residues: CSASGDRVGTEAFF.

This clonotype was seen a handful of times. This chain connects TRBV20-1 to TRBJ2-7, with 10 bases aligning to TRBD1. The CDR3 extends over 14 amino acids. Germline trimming cut 5 bases from V and 3 bases from J; bases unmatched to any gene: 7. Germline assignment: CDR1 DFQATT and CDR2 SNEGSKA (reference sequence). The CDR3 sequence is CSAPRTGGGYEQYF. In DNA, the CDR3 is TGCAGTGCTCCCCGGACAGGGGGTGGCTACGAGCAGTACTTC.

V gene TRBV7-2 combines with J gene TRBJ1-1, with 8 bases lining up with TRBD1. The germline gives CDR1 SGHTA, CDR2 FQGNSA. Losses at the gene ends were 8 bases for V and 0 bases for J; bases not matched to a gene: 5. CDR3 size: 14 residues. The CDR3 DNA sequence: TGTGCCAGCCGACAGACAGGGGTGAACACTGAAGCTTTCTTT. Protein product: CASRQTGVNTEAFF.

The sample holds a few counts of this clonotype. The rearrangement joins TRBV10-3 to TRBJ2-5, with 9 bases fitting TRBD1. The CDR3 is 18 amino acids. Germline V gene sequence: CDR1 ENHRY, CDR2 SYGVKD. The V gene end was trimmed by 0 bases and the J gene end by 3 bases; junction bases not matched to a gene: 11. The CDR3 nucleotides read TGTGCCATCAGTGAGTCGAAGGGTTTCGGGGACAGGGAAGAGACCCAGTACTTC. It codes for CAISESKGFGDREETQYF.